The rows below give T cell receptor beta chains drawn from one sample of a study of T cell repertoires in cytomegalovirus infection. Using its own MiXCR run on the reads, TCRdb lists one record per CDR3 protein. The profile shows some 150,000 distinct CDR3 sequences, around 20% of them singletons. Sequencing input: PBMCs. The receptor source for this set is a human donor in good health (CMV status not recorded). Some clones in this sample may be carry-over from other donors' samples. CDR3s include the opening cysteine and the closing phenylalanine or tryptophan. The D gene is left open where the match is weak. The listing skips clone size in some rows; elsewhere it reads once, few, many or a size class.

J	D	V	size	CDR3	DNA
TRBJ2-7	-	TRBV6-2/TRBV6-3	few	CASSNPGSSYEQYF	TGTGCCAGCAGTAACCCAGGGTCCAGCTACGAGCAGTACTTC
TRBJ2-1	TRBD2	TRBV7-2	many	CASSLTYPGTSGNNEQFF	TGTGCCAGCAGCCTTACCTATCCCGGGACTAGCGGCAACAATGAGCAGTTCTTC
TRBJ1-1	TRBD1	TRBV7-2	many	CASSLVVTGGSWDTEAFF	TGTGCCAGCAGCTTAGTGGTGACAGGGGGCTCATGGGACACTGAAGCTTTCTTT
TRBJ1-4	-	TRBV7-9	many	CASSPRDGNEKLFF	TGTGCCAGCAGCCCCCGGGACGGTAATGAAAAACTGTTTTTT
TRBJ2-5	TRBD1	TRBV28	-	CASSSQGAEETQYF	TGTGCCAGCAGTTCACAGGGGGCGGAAGAGACCCAGTACTTC
TRBJ2-5	TRBD2	TRBV7-9	few	CASRPTAGGGETQYF	TGTGCCAGCAGGCCAACGGCGGGAGGTGGGGAGACCCAGTACTTC
TRBJ2-1	TRBD1	TRBV7-9	many	CASSTGTGDYNEQFF	TGTGCCAGCAGTACCGGGACAGGGGACTACAATGAGCAGTTCTTC
TRBJ2-3	TRBD2	TRBV12-3/TRBV12-4	many	CASSFVGGRATDTQYF	TGTGCCAGCAGTTTCGTCGGCGGGAGAGCGACAGATACGCAGTATTTT
TRBJ2-7	-	TRBV28	few	CASSYHPKGGTYEQYF	TGTGCCAGCAGCTATCACCCAAAGGGCGGGACCTACGAGCAGTACTTC
TRBJ2-1	-	TRBV7-2	many	CASSLAGGYNEQFF	TGTGCCAGCAGCTTAGCGGGGGGCTACAATGAGCAGTTCTTC
TRBJ2-2	-	TRBV7-3	many	CASSLSGALNTGELFF	TGTGCCAGCAGCTTATCAGGGGCTTTGAACACCGGGGAGCTGTTTTTT
TRBJ2-5	-	TRBV7-6	many	CASSLQPLRTRQETQYF	TGTGCCAGCAGCTTACAACCCCTCAGGACCCGACAAGAGACCCAGTACTTC
TRBJ2-2	-	TRBV27	-	CASSLSGAGELFF	TGTGCCAGCAGTTTAAGTGGGGCCGGGGAGCTGTTTTTT
TRBJ2-1	TRBD2	TRBV7-9	few	CASSLTSGGNYNEQFF	TGTGCCAGCAGCTTAACTAGCGGGGGGAATTACAATGAGCAGTTCTTC
TRBJ2-7	TRBD1	TRBV4-3	-	CASSQDSGTAYEQYF	TGCGCCAGCAGCCAAGATTCCGGGACAGCCTACGAGCAGTACTTC
TRBJ2-1	TRBD2	TRBV28	many	CASSPTSGEGNEQFF	TGTGCCAGCAGTCCAACTAGCGGGGAGGGAAATGAGCAGTTCTTC
TRBJ2-7	-	TRBV4-1	few	CASSQVRTEYEQYF	TGCGCCAGCAGCCAGGTTCGGACTGAGTACGAGCAGTACTTC
TRBJ2-7	-	TRBV20-1	few	CSASRDLGGEQYF	TGCAGTGCTAGCCGGGACTTGGGTGGAGAGCAGTACTTC
TRBJ1-2	-	TRBV2	few	CASSEAREVYGYTF	TGTGCCAGCAGTGAAGCCCGGGAGGTCTATGGCTACACCTTC
TRBJ2-1	-	TRBV7-2	few	CASSPPGSSYNEQFF	TGTGCCAGCAGCCCGCCCGGGAGCTCCTACAATGAGCAGTTCTTC
TRBJ2-2	TRBD2	TRBV7-9	-	CASSHTSVTSGWNTGELFF	TGTGCCAGCAGCCACACGTCAGTGACTAGCGGTTGGAACACCGGGGAGCTGTTTTTT
TRBJ2-7	-	TRBV7-9	many	CASSHGGPKGEQYF	TGTGCCAGCAGCCATGGGGGCCCTAAAGGCGAGCAGTACTTC
TRBJ2-2	-	TRBV7-2	many	CASSLAWSNTGELFF	TGTGCCAGCAGCTTAGCTTGGTCAAACACCGGGGAGCTGTTTTTT
TRBJ2-7	-	TRBV6-6	-	CASSEQRRSSYEQYF	TGTGCCAGCAGCGAGCAAAGACGGAGTTCCTACGAGCAGTACTTC
TRBJ1-5	TRBD1	TRBV7-2	few	CASSYKTGEQPQHF	TGTGCCAGCAGCTACAAGACAGGGGAGCAGCCCCAGCATTTT
TRBJ1-2	-	TRBV5-6	many	CASSPKDGQGRAGYTF	TGTGCCAGCAGCCCAAAAGACGGGCAGGGGCGAGCTGGCTACACCTTC
TRBJ2-1	TRBD2	TRBV7-8	-	CASSLISGGGNEQFF	TGTGCCAGCAGCTTAATTAGCGGGGGTGGGAATGAGCAGTTCTTC
TRBJ2-1	TRBD2	TRBV29-1	-	CSVRAGGRNEQFF	TGCAGCGTTCGAGCGGGAGGAAGGAATGAGCAGTTCTTC
TRBJ2-5	-	TRBV4-3	few	CASSQDTGTQETQYF	TGCGCCAGCAGCCAAGATACCGGGACCCAAGAGACCCAGTACTTC
TRBJ2-7	TRBD1	TRBV7-2	many	CASSRDRVNEQYF	TGTGCCAGCAGCCGGGACAGGGTCAACGAGCAGTACTTC
TRBJ2-1	-	TRBV7-2	few	CASSWRGANEQFF	TGTGCCAGCAGCTGGCGGGGTGCCAATGAGCAGTTCTTC
TRBJ1-4	-	TRBV30	few	CAWSNGGGGFEKLFF	TGTGCCTGGAGTAACGGCGGGGGGGGTTTCGAAAAACTGTTTTTT
TRBJ2-5	-	TRBV7-6	few	CASSLRVKVETQYF	TGTGCCAGCAGCTTAAGGGTCAAGGTGGAGACCCAGTACTTC
TRBJ1-1	-	TRBV5-3	many	CARSLAWTEAFF	TGTGCCAGAAGCTTGGCATGGACTGAAGCTTTCTTT
TRBJ1-1	-	TRBV4-1	-	CASSPPSRVLRNTEAFF	TGCGCCAGCAGCCCTCCTTCCAGGGTTCTCAGGAACACTGAAGCTTTCTTT
TRBJ2-1	-	TRBV5-5	many	CASSLIVGGDQFF	TGTGCCAGCAGCTTGATTGTCGGGGGTGACCAGTTCTTC
TRBJ2-7	-	TRBV28	-	CASIPSDGIIEQYF	TGTGCCAGCATCCCTTCGGACGGTATTATCGAGCAGTACTTC
TRBJ2-7	-	TRBV11-2	-	CASSLWGDSNEQYF	TGTGCCAGCAGCTTATGGGGAGACTCCAACGAGCAGTACTTC
TRBJ2-4	-	TRBV20-1	few	CSARDAFPKAENIQYF	TGCAGTGCTAGAGATGCCTTTCCAAAGGCGGAAAACATTCAGTACTTC
TRBJ2-4	-	TRBV27	-	CASSSPGRDIQYF	TGTGCCAGCAGTTCCCCGGGCAGGGACATTCAGTACTTC
TRBJ1-1	TRBD1	TRBV28	many	CASSSNRGRGNTEAFF	TGTGCCAGCAGTTCGAACAGGGGGCGAGGGAACACTGAAGCTTTCTTT
TRBJ1-1	-	TRBV28	-	CASRDPYTEAFF	TGTGCCAGCCGGGACCCGTACACTGAAGCTTTCTTT
TRBJ1-2	-	TRBV7-2	many	CASSLDRVSGYTF	TGTGCCAGCAGCTTAGACAGGGTGTCTGGCTACACCTTC
TRBJ2-1	TRBD1	TRBV28	-	CASVGTGGFDEQFF	TGTGCCAGCGTTGGGACAGGGGGCTTCGATGAGCAGTTCTTC
TRBJ2-5	-	TRBV7-2	many	CASSLGPKETQYF	TGTGCCAGCAGCTTAGGGCCAAAGGAGACCCAGTACTTC
TRBJ2-1	TRBD2	TRBV24-1	-	CATSDLGGGYNEQFF	TGTGCCACCAGTGATTTGGGCGGGGGTTACAATGAGCAGTTCTTC
TRBJ2-3	-	TRBV12-3/TRBV12-4	many	CASSYYGTSTDTQYF	TGTGCCAGCAGTTATTACGGGACTAGCACAGATACGCAGTATTTT
TRBJ2-3	TRBD1	TRBV12-3/TRBV12-4	few	CASQKGQYSPDTQYF	TGTGCCAGCCAAAAGGGACAGTACAGTCCAGATACGCAGTATTTT
TRBJ2-7	-	TRBV7-2	many	CASSLWGNSYEQYF	TGTGCCAGCAGCTTATGGGGGAATTCCTACGAGCAGTACTTC
TRBJ2-7	TRBD2	TRBV29-1	-	CSVSGTSAEQYF	TGCAGCGTTTCCGGGACTAGCGCCGAGCAGTACTTC
TRBJ2-7	TRBD2	TRBV7-2	many	CASSSEGRGLGGSYEQYF	TGTGCCAGCAGCTCCGAAGGTAGGGGACTAGGCGGTTCCTACGAGCAGTACTTC
TRBJ2-3	-	TRBV5-3	-	CASSWGGATDTQYF	TGTGCCAGCAGCTGGGGGGGGGCCACAGATACGCAGTATTTT
TRBJ2-1	-	TRBV28	-	CASRGMRNYNEQFF	TGTGCCAGCAGGGGGATGCGGAACTACAATGAGCAGTTCTTC
TRBJ2-1	-	TRBV4-1	-	CASSQDGYNEQLF	TGCGCCAGCAGCCAGGATGGGTACAATGAGCAGCTCTTC